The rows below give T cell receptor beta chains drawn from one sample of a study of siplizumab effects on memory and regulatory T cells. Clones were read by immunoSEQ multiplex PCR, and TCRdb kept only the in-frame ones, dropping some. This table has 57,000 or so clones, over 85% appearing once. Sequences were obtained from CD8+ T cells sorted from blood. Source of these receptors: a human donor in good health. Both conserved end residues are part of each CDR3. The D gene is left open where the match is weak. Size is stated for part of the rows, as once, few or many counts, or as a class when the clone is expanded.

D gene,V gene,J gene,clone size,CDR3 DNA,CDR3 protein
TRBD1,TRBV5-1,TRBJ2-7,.,TGCGCCAGCAGCTTGACAGGGGGTGGAGCGTCCGAGCAGTACTTC,CASSLTGGGASEQYF
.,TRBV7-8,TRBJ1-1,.,TGTGCCAGCAGCTTAGACCTGGGCGAAGCGGGAAACACTGAAGCTTTCTTT,CASSLDLGEAGNTEAFF
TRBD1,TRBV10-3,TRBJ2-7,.,TGTGCCATCAGGGTATCTAGACAGGGCGAGGAGCAGTACTTC,CAIRVSRQGEEQYF
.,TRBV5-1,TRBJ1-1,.,TGCGCCAGCAGCTTGGCGGGGAGCGCTGAAGCTTTCTTT,CASSLAGSAEAFF
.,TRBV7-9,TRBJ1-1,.,TGTGCCAGCACCGAGAAGGGGACTGAAGCTTTCTTT,CASTEKGTEAFF
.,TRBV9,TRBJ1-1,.,TGTGCCAGCAGCGTAGGCATGAACACTGAAGCTTTCTTT,CASSVGMNTEAFF
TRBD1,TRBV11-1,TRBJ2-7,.,TGTGCCAGCAGCTTCGAACAGGGGGACTACGAGCAGTACTTC,CASSFEQGDYEQYF
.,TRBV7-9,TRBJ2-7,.,TGTGCCAGCAGCAGGGACTTCTACGAGCAGTACTTC,CASSRDFYEQYF
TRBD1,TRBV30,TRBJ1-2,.,TGTGCCTGGAGTGTCTGGGACAGTAACTATGGCTACACCTTC,CAWSVWDSNYGYTF
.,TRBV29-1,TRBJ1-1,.,TGCAGCGTTGTCCAGAACACTGAAGCTTTCTTT,CSVVQNTEAFF
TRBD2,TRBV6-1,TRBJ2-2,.,TGTGCCAGCAGTGAACTAGCGGGGTCAACCGGGGAGCTGTTTTTT,CASSELAGSTGELFF
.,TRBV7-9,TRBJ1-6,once,TGTGCCAGCAGCTTACACCGTTATAATTCACCCCTCCACTTT,CASSLHRYNSPLHF
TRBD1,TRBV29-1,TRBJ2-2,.,TGCAGCGCCGGGACAGACGGCGGGGAGCTGTTTTTT,CSAGTDGGELFF
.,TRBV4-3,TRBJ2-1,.,TGCGCCAGCAGCCCGGCTAATTACAATGAGCAGTTCTTC,CASSPANYNEQFF
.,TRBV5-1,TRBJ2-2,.,TGCGCCAGCAGCTTGATCGCCGGCTACAAGAACACCGGGGAGCTGTTTTTT,CASSLIAGYKNTGELFF
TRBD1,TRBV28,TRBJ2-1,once,TGTGCCAGCAGTCCACCGGGACAGGGATCCTACAATGAGCAGTTCTTC,CASSPPGQGSYNEQFF
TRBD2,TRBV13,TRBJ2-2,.,TGTGCCAGCAGCAATCGACTAGCGGGGACTTACCCAGGGGAGCTGTTTTTT,CASSNRLAGTYPGELFF
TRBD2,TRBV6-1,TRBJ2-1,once,TGTGCCAGCAGCGAACTAGCGCGAGGTGGCTACAATGAGCAGTTCTTC,CASSELARGGYNEQFF
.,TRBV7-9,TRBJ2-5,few,TGTGCCAGCAGCATACGGGGGACTCGGGAGACCCAGTACTTC,CASSIRGTRETQYF
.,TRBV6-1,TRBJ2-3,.,TGTGCCAGCAGTGAAGTCCAGCCACCTACGCAGTATTTT,CASSEVQPPTQYF
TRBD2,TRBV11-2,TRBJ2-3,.,TGTGCCAGCAGCTTGAGGGAGGGAGGGGCAGATACGCAGTATTTT,CASSLREGGADTQYF
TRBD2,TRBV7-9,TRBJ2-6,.,TGTGCCAGCAGCGAACGGGGGGACGCTGGGGCCAACGTCCTGACTTTC,CASSERGDAGANVLTF
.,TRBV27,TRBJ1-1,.,TGTGCCAGCAACGACCAAGGGGGTTACACTGAAGCTTTCTTT,CASNDQGGYTEAFF
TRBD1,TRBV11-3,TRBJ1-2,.,TGTGCCAGCAGCTTACTTAACCAGGGGGCGCGAGGCTACACCTTC,CASSLLNQGARGYTF
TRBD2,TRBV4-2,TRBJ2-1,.,TGTGCCAGCAGCCACTCTACGGGACTAGCGGGAGGTGAGCAGTTCTTC,CASSHSTGLAGGEQFF
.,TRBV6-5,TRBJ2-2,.,TGTGCCAGCAGCACAGGGTGGACCGGGGAGCTGTTTTTT,CASSTGWTGELFF
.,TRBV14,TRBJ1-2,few,TGTGCCAGCAGCCTCGACGGACCCCTCAGCTACACCTTC,CASSLDGPLSYTF
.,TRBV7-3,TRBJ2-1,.,TGTGCCAGCAGCTTAGGTAGCAATGAGCAGTTCTTC,CASSLGSNEQFF
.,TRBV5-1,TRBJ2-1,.,TGCGCCAGCAGCCACAGAGACTACAATGAGCAGTTCTTC,CASSHRDYNEQFF
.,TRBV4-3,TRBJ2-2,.,TGCGCCAGCAGCCACGGGGCGGACACCGGGGAGCTGTTTTTT,CASSHGADTGELFF
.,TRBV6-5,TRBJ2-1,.,TGTGCCAGCAGTTACTCTTCACTCTACAATGAGCAGTTCTTC,CASSYSSLYNEQFF
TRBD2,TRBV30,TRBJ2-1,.,TGTGCCTGGAGTGGATTTCTTAAAGCGGGAGAATTTTACAATGAGCAGTTCTTC,CAWSGFLKAGEFYNEQFF
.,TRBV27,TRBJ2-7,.,TGTGCCAGCAGTTTAACGGGGGCCTACGAGCAGTACTTC,CASSLTGAYEQYF
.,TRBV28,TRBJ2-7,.,TGTGCCAGCAGTCCAAGACTAGAGCAGTACTTC,CASSPRLEQYF
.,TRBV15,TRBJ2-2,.,TGTGCCACCAGGGTAACAAACACCGGGGAGCTGTTTTTT,CATRVTNTGELFF
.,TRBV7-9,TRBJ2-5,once,TGTGCCAGCAGCCCGAGGGGGGGGGAGGACAAAGAGACCCAGTACTTC,CASSPRGGEDKETQYF
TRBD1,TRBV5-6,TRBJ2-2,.,TGTGCCAGCATCTTACAGGGGTTGGGCGGGGAGCTGTTTTTT,CASILQGLGGELFF
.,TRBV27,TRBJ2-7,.,TGTGCCAGCAGTTTCAGCGGGACAATCTACGAGCAGTACTTC,CASSFSGTIYEQYF
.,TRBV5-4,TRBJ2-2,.,TGTGCCAGCAGCTCTCAAGGGACTACCGGGGAGCTGTTTTTT,CASSSQGTTGELFF
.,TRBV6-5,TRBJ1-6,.,TGTGCCAGCAGTTACAGGGACTCCTATAATTCACCCCTCCACTTT,CASSYRDSYNSPLHF
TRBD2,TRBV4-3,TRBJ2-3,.,TGCGCCAGCAGCCTAGCGGGAGGGAGCACAGATACGCAGTATTTT,CASSLAGGSTDTQYF
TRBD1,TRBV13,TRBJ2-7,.,TGTGCCAGCAGCTTAGGTCAGGGGGCCCACAACTACGAGCAGTACTTC,CASSLGQGAHNYEQYF
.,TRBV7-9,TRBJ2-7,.,TGTGCCAGCAGCTTGGGAATTGGATCCTACGAGCAGTACTTC,CASSLGIGSYEQYF
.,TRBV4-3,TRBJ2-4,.,TGCGCCAGCAGCCAAGTGGTGGGGGAGGACATTCAGTACTTC,CASSQVVGEDIQYF
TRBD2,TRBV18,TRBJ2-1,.,TGTGCCAGCTCACCCGGCGGGAGTCGTGATGAGCAGTTCTTC,CASSPGGSRDEQFF
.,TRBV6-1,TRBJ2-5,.,TGTGCCAGCAGTGGCCTCCAAGAGACCCAGTACTTC,CASSGLQETQYF
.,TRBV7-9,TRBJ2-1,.,TGTGCCAGCAGCTTAGCGCGGAACACTAGAATTAACAATGAGCAGTTCTTC,CASSLARNTRINNEQFF
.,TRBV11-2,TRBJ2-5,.,TGTGCCAGCAGCTTAGGGCCTAAAGAGACCCAGTACTTC,CASSLGPKETQYF
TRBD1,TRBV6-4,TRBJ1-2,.,TGTGCCAGCAGCGGGGACAGGGGGTTTGGCTACACCTTC,CASSGDRGFGYTF
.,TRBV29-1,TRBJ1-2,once,TGCAGCGTTTCCGTATCAGTATCCTATGGCTACACCTTC,CSVSVSVSYGYTF